The T cell receptor (beta chain) described here comes from a study of neurological immune-mediated disorders. Study-wide points: The most TCR clonal expansion was seen in HTLV-1-associated myelopathy, whereas the least was seen in multiple sclerosis, below the level in healthy controls.

Details on this clonotype: What it binds is unknown.

TCRdb independently ran MiXCR on the 5' RACE reads; one entry per CDR3 protein. There are around 37,000 distinct CDR3 sequences in the sample; over 8.5% occur only once, and 3.5% to 4% lies in the top ten. The time point: technical triplicate 1. The starting material, 2 million PBMCs stored at -80 C, gave rise to the unsorted libraries. With V trimmed by 4 bases and J by 0 bases, 8 bases remained unmatched. The CDR3 covers 16 residues. Germline CDR1 MGHRA, CDR2 YSYEKL. The receptor's source is a man aged 55-75 years with HTLV-1-associated myelopathy (HAM/TSP). The sequenced sample consisted of PBMCs. J is TRBJ2-5 and V is TRBV4-1; TRBD1 matches at 7 bases. CDR3 DNA: TGCGCCAGCAGCCGAATCGACAGGGTGGACCAAGAGACCCAGTACTTC. Protein product: CASSRIDRVDQETQYF.